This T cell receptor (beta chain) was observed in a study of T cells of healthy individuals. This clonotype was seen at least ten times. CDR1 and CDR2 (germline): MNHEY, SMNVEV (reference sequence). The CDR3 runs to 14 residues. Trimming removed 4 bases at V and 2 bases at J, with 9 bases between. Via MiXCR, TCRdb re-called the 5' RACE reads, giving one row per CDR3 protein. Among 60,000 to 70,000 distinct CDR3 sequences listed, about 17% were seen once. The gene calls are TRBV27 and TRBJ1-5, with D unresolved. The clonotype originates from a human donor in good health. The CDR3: CASSWAGRNQPQHF. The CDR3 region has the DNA TGTGCCAGCAGTTGGGCAGGCCGCAATCAGCCCCAGCATTTT.